The 27 T cell receptor beta chains in this list originate from one sample, sequenced in a study of post-analysis software for immune sequencing data. Study findings and constraints: Among four to six TRBV segments more frequent in patients than controls were TRBV5-6, TRBV5-1 and TRBV20-1.

Libraries were made from TCR beta cDNA, and they carried unique molecular identifiers. TCRdb re-derived calls from the PCR reads in MiXCR, one entry per CDR3 protein. In the table there are 150,000 to 200,000 distinct CDR3 sequences, 30% of which are singletons. These receptors have no known antigen. Sequencing used blood. The receptor source for this set is a girl aged 5 to 17 with multiple sclerosis.

The chain has TRBV27 and TRBJ2-1; the match to TRBD2 covers 10 bases. Germline values: CDR1 MNHEY, CDR2 SMNVEV (reference sequence). This CDR3 region has 14 residues. V was pared by 6 bases and J by 7 bases, with 6 bases of the junction left unmatched. The CDR3 protein is CASRLLAGVNEQFF. In DNA, the CDR3 is TGTGCCAGCAGGTTGCTAGCGGGAGTAAATGAGCAGTTCTTC.

The chain employs TRBV5-1 and TRBJ2-7; maybe TRBD1 (5 bases). The CDR3 runs 16 residues. The germline CDR1 and CDR2 sequences are SGHRS and YFSETQ. Between the trimmed V and J ends, which lost 0 bases and 2 bases, there was a span of 15 bases. This chain's CDR3 is CASSLGLGGHPYEQYF. In DNA form, the CDR3 reads TGCGCCAGCAGCTTGGGGCTGGGCGGACATCCCTACGAGCAGTACTTC. The entire variable domain, with the rest obtained from reference TRBV5-1 and TRBJ2-7, is as follows: KAGVTQTPRYLIKTRGQQVTLSCSPISGHRSVSWYQQTPGQGLQFLFEYFSETQRNKGNFPGRFSGRQFSNSRSEMNVSTLELGDSALYLCASSLGLGGHPYEQYFGPGTRLTVT.

Many counts were recorded for this clonotype. The rearrangement joins TRBV11-2 to TRBJ2-7, with D hard to call. The germline V gene has CDR1 SGHAT and CDR2 FQNNGV. Trimming stripped 1 base from V and 3 bases from J, with 1 base between. This CDR3 is built from 11 residues. The CDR3 is CASSLVYEQYF. The CDR3 coding sequence is TGTGCCAGCAGCTTAGTCTACGAGCAGTACTTC.

There are many counts of this clonotype. The V and J genes are TRBV20-1 and TRBJ1-2; 9 bases are a match to TRBD1. The ends lost 0 bases at V and 7 bases at J; junction bases unmatched: 9. The CDR3 extends over 15 amino acids. In germline, CDR1 is DFQATT, CDR2 SNEGSKA (reference sequence). For the CDR3, the DNA is TGCAGTGCTAGAGATCCCACAGGGGGCGAAGCTGGCTACACCTTC. It is translated as CSARDPTGGEAGYTF.

This clonotype was detected many times. The chain is built from TRBV4-1 and TRBJ2-7, with D uncertain. This CDR3 contains 14 residues. The V and J ends lost 1 base and 4 bases respectively, with 11 bases between them. The V gene's germline CDR1 is MGHRA and CDR2 YSYEKL. The CDR3 region is CASSQVQDGYEQYF. CDR3 in DNA: TGCGCCAGCAGCCAAGTCCAGGACGGTTACGAGCAGTACTTC.

This clonotype was seen ten or more times. The CDR3 is CASSLGQGGRYEQYF. The CDR3 DNA reads as TGTGCCAGCAGCTTGGGACAGGGAGGGAGGTACGAGCAGTACTTC. This chain links TRBV11-1 with TRBJ2-7; 9 positions agree with TRBD1. Per germline, CDR1 SGHAT and CDR2 FQDESV (reference sequence). The CDR3 runs 15 residues. The trim removed 3 bases at V and 4 bases at J, leaving 7 bases unmatched.

The chain couples TRBV2 to TRBJ2-3; TRBD1 is a possible D gene (5 bases). V lost 4 bases to trimming and J lost 7 bases, with 9 bases between them. This CDR3 comprises 12 residues. CDR1 SNHLY and CDR2 FYNNEI come from the germline V gene. CDR3 sequence (DNA): TGTGCCAGCAGTGTTGGGGCGCATACGCAGTATTTT. Encoded protein: CASSVGAHTQYF.

This clonotype was picked up a small number of times. The chain links TRBV28 to TRBJ2-7; D is unclear. The CDR3 is 13 amino acids. Per the germline V gene, CDR1 is MDHEN and CDR2 is SYDVKM. V gave up 4 bases and J gave up 1 base, with 8 bases separating them. As DNA, the CDR3 is TGTGCCAGCAGTTCCGGTGGGTCCTACGAGCAGTACTTC. Its translation: CASSSGGSYEQYF. The whole variable domain, remainder taken from reference TRBV28 and TRBJ2-7, is DVKVTQSSRYLVKRTGEKVFLECVQDMDHENMFWYRQDPGLGLRLIYFSYDVKMKEKGDIPEGYSVSREKKERFSLILESASTNQTSMYLCASSSGGSYEQYFGPGTRLTVT.

The chain links TRBV30 to TRBJ2-2; D call uncertain. Trimming removed 2 bases from V and 4 bases from J, with 5 bases in between. Looked up from germline, CDR1 is GTSNPN and CDR2 is SVGIG (reference sequence). The CDR3 spans 12 residues. This CDR3 reads CAWSPGTGELFF. CDR3 nucleotides: TGTGCCTGGAGTCCCGGCACCGGGGAGCTGTTTTTT.

For this clonotype: The germline gene is not matched at one end of the junction; a read error may be the cause. This rearrangement joins TRBV12-3 or TRBV12-4 to TRBJ2-3; the match to TRBD2 covers 8 bases. The CDR3 extends over 17 amino acids. The CDR3 loop reads CASSLARGLAGADAQYF. CDR3 coding DNA: TGTGCCAGCAGTTTAGCGAGGGGTCTAGCGGGCGCAGATGCGCAGTATTTT.

V usage is TRBV5-1 and J usage is TRBJ2-7; the D call may be TRBD1 or TRBD2 (5 bases each). V lost 0 bases, J lost 4 bases, and 14 bases lay in between. The CDR3 is 15 amino acids. Germline CDR1 reads SGHRS; CDR2 reads YFSETQ. In DNA, the CDR3 is TGCGCCAGCAGCTTGGGGGGGTTGGACGTGTACGAGCAGTACTTC. Its translation: CASSLGGLDVYEQYF.

This clonotype was picked up many times. The CDR3 sequence is CTECVEQFF. DNA of the CDR3: TGCACCGAATGCGTTGAGCAGTTCTTC. The rearrangement uses TRBV20-1 and TRBJ2-1; D remains unclear. Germline assignment: CDR1 DFQATT and CDR2 SNEGSKA (reference sequence). CDR3 length equals 9 residues.

This clonotype occurred a few times. This chain connects TRBV2 to TRBJ2-1; no firm D call. V was shortened by 10 bases and J by 10 bases, with 17 bases between the two germline ends. Per the germline V gene, CDR1 is SNHLY and CDR2 is FYNNEI. The CDR3 covers 12 residues. In DNA form, the CDR3 reads TGTGCCACCGGAGATGACGGCGCCGAGCAGTTCTTC. Residues: CATGDDGAEQFF.

V gene TRBV3-1 combines with J gene TRBJ2-1; D ambiguous. The germline V and J ends were trimmed by 8 bases and 1 base, with 12 bases remaining between them. Germline V gives CDR1 LGHDT, CDR2 YNNKEL (reference sequence). This CDR3 comprises 14 residues. Here the CDR3 reads CASSLLRSYNEQFF. In nucleotides, the CDR3 is TGTGCCAGCTCCCTCTTGAGGTCCTACAATGAGCAGTTCTTC.

V usage is TRBV24-1 and J usage is TRBJ1-2; D is ambiguous. V shed 3 bases and J shed 8 bases, with 12 bases lying between them. The CDR3 covers 13 residues. The germline gives CDR1 KGHDR, CDR2 SFDVKD. The CDR3 here is CATSDAREKGYTF. The CDR3 nucleotides are TGTGCCACCAGTGATGCCCGGGAGAAGGGCTACACCTTC.

The chain recombines TRBV7-9 with TRBJ2-7; tentative D call: TRBD1 (7 bases). Germline loops: CDR1 SEHNR, CDR2 FQNEAQ (reference sequence). The CDR3 covers 13 residues. V lost 5 bases and J lost 3, with 11 bases in between. The CDR3 DNA reads as TGTGCCAGCAGCGCGGGACAGATCTACGAGCAGTACTTC. Amino acid sequence: CASSAGQIYEQYF.

This clonotype was found a few times. The chain carries TRBV3-1 and TRBJ2-1; D unresolved. The germline V gene has CDR1 LGHDT and CDR2 YNNKEL (reference sequence). The CDR3 spans 14 residues. V was trimmed by 4 bases and J by 7 bases, leaving 14 bases between them. DNA for the CDR3: TGTGCCAGCAGCCTTCTGCCGAAGGGTAATGAGCAGTTCTTC. It yields the protein CASSLLPKGNEQFF.

This clonotype came up many times. The chain recombines TRBV12-3 or TRBV12-4 with TRBJ1-5; D is ambiguous. The length of the CDR3 is 12 residues. With 6 bases removed from V and 6 bases from J, the gap between germline ends came to 9 bases. CDR3 sequence: CASSWEFQPQHF. The CDR3 bases are TGTGCCAGCAGCTGGGAATTTCAGCCCCAGCATTTT.

Comment on this clonotype: This may be a read error, as it is one base from a much larger clone. The chain links TRBV7-9 to TRBJ2-7, with TRBD1 identical over 10 bases. The CDR3 runs to 15 residues. V was clipped by 4 bases and J by 1 base; unmatched bases: 4. The germline CDR1 and CDR2 sequences are SEHNR and FQNEAQ (reference sequence). CDR3 bases: TGTGCCAGCAGCTCGGACAGGGGGACTTCCTACGAGCAGTACTTC. It codes for CASSSDRGTSYEQYF.

Ten or more counts support this clonotype. The chain links TRBV7-8 to TRBJ2-7; D is possibly TRBD2 (6 bases). Germline values: CDR1 SGHVS, CDR2 FQNEAQ. The CDR3 loop spans 14 amino acids. V gave up 2 bases and J gave up 7 bases, with 15 bases separating them. The CDR3 spells CASSLFPGEREQYF. The CDR3, as DNA: TGTGCCAGCAGCTTATTCCCGGGGGAAAGGGAGCAGTACTTC.

In its sample, this clonotype was seen many times. This rearrangement joins TRBV4-1 to TRBJ1-2, with D possibly TRBD1 on 6 matching bases. Trimming cost V 3 bases and J 4 bases, with 9 bases left between them. The CDR3 is 13 residues long. Germline V gives CDR1 MGHRA, CDR2 YSYEKL. The CDR3 sequence: CASSQGASYGYTF. The CDR3 region has the DNA TGCGCCAGCAGCCAGGGGGCCTCCTATGGCTACACCTTC.

This chain connects TRBV10-3 to TRBJ2-1; D unclear. V dropped 0 bases and J dropped 12 bases, with 12 bases sitting between them. This CDR3 has 13 residues. CDR1 and CDR2 from the germline V gene are ENHRY and SYGVKD. CDR3 sequence reads: CAISESGLTGQFF. DNA for the CDR3: TGTGCCATCAGTGAGTCTGGGCTTACTGGGCAGTTCTTC.

On this clonotype itself: A read error may be the cause here, since a much bigger clone is one base away. The chain has TRBV5-1 and TRBJ2-1, with 7 positions matching TRBD2. There are 15 residues in the CDR3. The V segment lost 1 base and the J segment 10 bases; nucleotides outside the gene matches: 11. Looked up from germline, CDR1 is SGHRS and CDR2 is YFSETQ. CDR3 sequence: CASSLRGTTSYEQFF. Written as DNA, the CDR3 is TGCGCCAGCAGCTTGCGAGGGACTACCTCCTACGAGCAGTTCTTC.

This clonotype has only a few counts. V gene TRBV5-8 combines with J gene TRBJ1-1; D is unresolved. The CDR3 runs 15 residues. Germline V lookup: CDR1 SGHTS, CDR2 YDEGEE. V was trimmed by 1 base and J by 1 base, leaving 11 bases between them. CDR3 nucleotide sequence: TGTGCCAGCAGCTTGATAGATCGGGAGAACACTGAAGCTTTCTTT. Its translation: CASSLIDRENTEAFF.

The sample holds many counts of this clonotype. The chain joins TRBV5-1 to TRBJ2-4; 12 bases map to TRBD2. V shed 4 bases and J 6 bases; nucleotides not matched to a gene: 2. There are 14 residues in the CDR3. The V gene's germline CDR1 is SGHRS and CDR2 YFSETQ. CDR3 loop: CASSQGLAGNIQYF. The DNA of the CDR3 is TGCGCCAGCAGCCAGGGACTAGCGGGAAACATTCAGTACTTC.

V usage is TRBV7-6 and J usage is TRBJ2-7; 9 bases fit TRBD1. The V and J ends lost 5 bases and 2 bases, in that order; junction bases with no gene match: 7. Germline values: CDR1 SGHVS, CDR2 FNYEAQ. This CDR3 comprises 15 residues. CDR3 coding DNA: TGTGCCAGCAGCGTAGGGGGACAGGGTACCTACGAGCAGTACTTC. It codes for CASSVGGQGTYEQYF.

This clonotype was detected ten times or more. The V call is TRBV18, the J call TRBJ2-3; no firm D call. CDR3 length: 14 residues. Trimming cost V 6 bases and J 1 base, with 11 bases left between them. The V gene's germline CDR1 is KGHSH and CDR2 LQKENI. CDR3: CASSPNPRTDTQYF. The DNA of the CDR3 is TGTGCCAGCTCGCCTAATCCGCGCACAGATACGCAGTATTTT.